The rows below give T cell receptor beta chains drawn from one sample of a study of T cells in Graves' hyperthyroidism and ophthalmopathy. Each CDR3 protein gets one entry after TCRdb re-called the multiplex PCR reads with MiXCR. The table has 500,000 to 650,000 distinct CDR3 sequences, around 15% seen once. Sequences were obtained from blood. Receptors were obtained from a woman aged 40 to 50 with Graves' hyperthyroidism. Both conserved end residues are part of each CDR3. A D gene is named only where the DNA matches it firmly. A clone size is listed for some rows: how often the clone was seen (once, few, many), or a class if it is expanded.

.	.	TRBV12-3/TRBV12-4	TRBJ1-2	TGTGCCAGCAGTTTAATTGGGGTACTCTCTGGCTACACCTTC	CASSLIGVLSGYTF
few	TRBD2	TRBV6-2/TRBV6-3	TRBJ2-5	TGTGCCAGCAGGGAAAGGGAGGGGACCCGAGAGACCCAGTACTTC	CASREREGTRETQYF
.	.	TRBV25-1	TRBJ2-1	TGTGCCAGCAGTGCTCGGACCCTAACTAGAGACGGGAATGAGCAGTTCTTC	CASSARTLTRDGNEQFF
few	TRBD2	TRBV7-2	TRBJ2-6	TGTGCCAGCAGCTTTGGGGGGGGTTCCGGGGCCAACGTCCTGACTTTC	CASSFGGGSGANVLTF
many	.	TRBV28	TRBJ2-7	TGTGCCAGCAGGATCTCATCTTTTGGCTACGAGCAGTACTTC	CASRISSFGYEQYF
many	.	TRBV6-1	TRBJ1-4	TGTGCCAGCAAAACGGGGTGGGCTAATGAAAAACTGTTTTTT	CASKTGWANEKLFF
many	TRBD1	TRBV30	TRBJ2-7	TGTGCCTGTATAAGGACAGGGGCTACCTACGAGCAGTACTTC	CACIRTGATYEQYF
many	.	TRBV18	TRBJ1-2	TGTGCCAGCTCATCGCCAGGGCTTGGCTACACCTTC	CASSSPGLGYTF
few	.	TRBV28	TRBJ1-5	TGTGCCAGCAGGTGGGGACGGGGGGAGTATCAGCCCCAGCATTTT	CASRWGRGEYQPQHF
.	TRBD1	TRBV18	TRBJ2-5	TGTGCCAGCTCCGCAGGACTAATCGGGACAGGGGACCAAGAGACCCAGTACTTC	CASSAGLIGTGDQETQYF
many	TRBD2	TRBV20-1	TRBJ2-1	TGCAGTGGAGCGGGATCCGATGAGCAGTTCTTC	CSGAGSDEQFF
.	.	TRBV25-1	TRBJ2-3	TGTGCCAGCAGTCCTCCAGGATCGGACACAGATACGCAGTATTTT	CASSPPGSDTDTQYF
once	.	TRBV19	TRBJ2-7	TGTGCCAGTAGTATAGCCGGGAGTGGCTACGAGCAGTACTTC	CASSIAGSGYEQYF
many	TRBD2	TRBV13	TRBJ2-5	TGTGCCAGCAGCTCGTTACTAGCGGGACCCCAAGAGACCCAGTACTTC	CASSSLLAGPQETQYF
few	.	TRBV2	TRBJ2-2	TGTGCCAGCAGTGAAAGGATCCCCGGGGAGCTGTTTTTT	CASSERIPGELFF
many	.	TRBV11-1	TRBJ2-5	TGTGCCAGCAGCCCGGGGACCGCGGAGACCCAGTACTTC	CASSPGTAETQYF
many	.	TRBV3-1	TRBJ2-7	TGTGCCAGCAGCCACGGGACTTCCTGGTACGAGCAGTACTTC	CASSHGTSWYEQYF
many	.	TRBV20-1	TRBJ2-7	TGCAGTGCTAGAGATCCAGACGGGAGAGGAGCCTACGAGCAGTACTTC	CSARDPDGRGAYEQYF
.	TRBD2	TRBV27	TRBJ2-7	TGTGCCAGCAGTTTAACGCCGGGGGGGGCGGGAGAGCAGTACTTC	CASSLTPGGAGEQYF
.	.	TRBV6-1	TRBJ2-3	TGTGCCAGCACCTTGCCCTCCACAGATACGCAGTATTTT	CASTLPSTDTQYF
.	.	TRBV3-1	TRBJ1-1	TGTGCCAGCAGCCAAGACCCGGACGGGAACACTGAAGCTTTCTTT	CASSQDPDGNTEAFF
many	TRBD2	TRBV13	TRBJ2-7	TGTGCCAGCAGCTTAGGCCGAACTAGCGCAACCTACGAGCAGTACTTC	CASSLGRTSATYEQYF
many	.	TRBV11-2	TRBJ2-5	TGTGCCAGCAGCCGACCGGAAGAGACCCAGTACTTC	CASSRPEETQYF
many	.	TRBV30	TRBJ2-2	TGTGCCTGGAATACGGGGGGGGAGCTGTTTTTT	CAWNTGGELFF
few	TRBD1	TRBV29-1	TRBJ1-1	TGCAGCGTTCAGGGGGCCGCTGAAGCTTTCTTT	CSVQGAAEAFF
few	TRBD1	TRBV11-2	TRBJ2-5	TGTGCCAGCAGCCCCTCGGGACAGTCCTTATATCAGTACTTC	CASSPSGQSLYQYF
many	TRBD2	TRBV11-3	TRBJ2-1	TGTGCCAGCAGCCGCGGACTAGCGTTAGGCTACAATGAGCAGTTCTTC	CASSRGLALGYNEQFF
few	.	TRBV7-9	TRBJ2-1	TGTGCCAGCAGCTCAGAAGAAAAACTGGGCAATGAGCAGTTCTTC	CASSSEEKLGNEQFF
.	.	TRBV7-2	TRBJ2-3	TGTGCCAGCAGCTTAGACGGGGGGCGGGCAGATACGCAGTATTTT	CASSLDGGRADTQYF
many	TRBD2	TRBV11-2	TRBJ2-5	TGTGCCAGCAGCTTCACAGCTACTAGCGGGAGGCGAGAGACCCAGTACTTC	CASSFTATSGRRETQYF
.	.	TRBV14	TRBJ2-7	TGTGCCAGCAGCCAAGAGGGCCAGGGGAGTGTCGAGCAGTACTTC	CASSQEGQGSVEQYF
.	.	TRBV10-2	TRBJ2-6	TGCGCCAGCATGGACTCTGGGGCCAACGTCCTGACTTTC	CASMDSGANVLTF
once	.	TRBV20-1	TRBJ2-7	TGCAGTGCTAGCTTACTAGACTCCTACGAGCAGTACTTC	CSASLLDSYEQYF
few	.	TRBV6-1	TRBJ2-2	TGTGCCATTCGACATGTCGCGAACACCGGGGAGCTGTTTTTT	CAIRHVANTGELFF
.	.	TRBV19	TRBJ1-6	TGTGCCAGTAGTATCGACGGTAATTCACCCCTCCACTTT	CASSIDGNSPLHF
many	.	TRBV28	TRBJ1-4	TGTGCCAGCAGTTTGCCGGAAAGGGCGGGAGGAAAACTGTTTTTT	CASSLPERAGGKLFF
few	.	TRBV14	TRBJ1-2	TGTGCCAGCAGCTACAGGGCTGAGATGGGCTATGGCTACACCTTC	CASSYRAEMGYGYTF
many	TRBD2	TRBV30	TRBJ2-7	TGTGCCTGGTCTACGCGAGCGGGAGGCTACGAGCAGTACTTC	CAWSTRAGGYEQYF
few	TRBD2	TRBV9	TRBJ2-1	TGTGCCAGCAGTCGGGAGGGCCTGAATGAGCAGTTCTTC	CASSREGLNEQFF
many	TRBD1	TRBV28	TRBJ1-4	TGTGCCAGCAGTTTTACAGGGGCCAACATCATAAATGAAAAACTGTTTTTT	CASSFTGANIINEKLFF
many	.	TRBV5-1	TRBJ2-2	TGCGCCAGCGGCGCTTTTGGCGGGGAGCTGTTTTTT	CASGAFGGELFF